A single sample gave rise to the 7 T cell receptor beta chains below, sequenced in a study of T cell responses to AZD1222 COVID-19 vaccine. Profiled with immunoSEQ multiplex PCR; TCRdb holds only in-frame clones, not every one. Among about 76,000 clones, about 88% were seen once, and the ten largest hold approximately 10%. The material sequenced was peripheral blood, taken on day 0 of AZD1222 vaccination. These receptors were taken from an adult in good health.

The CDR3 DNA reads TGTGCCAGCAGTCTTACCTTTTCCAACTATGGCTACACCTTC. The encoded protein is CASSLTFSNYGYTF. The chain links TRBV28 to TRBJ1-2, with D hard to call. This CDR3 has 14 residues. Trimming took 5 bases from V and 2 from J, leaving 12 bases between them. Per germline, CDR1 MDHEN and CDR2 SYDVKM.

The rearrangement uses TRBV5-4 and TRBJ1-5, with D possibly being TRBD1 (6 bases). Germline CDR1 reads SGHNT; CDR2 reads YYREEE (reference sequence). Deletions cut 0 bases from V and 4 bases from J, with 11 bases between. This CDR3 is built from 15 residues. The DNA for the CDR3 is TGTGCCAGCAGCTTGGGAGGGGGTTTTAATCAGCCCCAGCATTTT. This translates into CASSLGGGFNQPQHF.

The chain carries TRBV30 and TRBJ1-6; D is undetermined. V lost 1 base and J lost 4, with 11 bases in between. CDR1 and CDR2 from the germline V gene are GTSNPN and SVGIG (reference sequence). The CDR3 has 15 residues. The CDR3 protein is CAWSGMGIYNSPLHF. As DNA, the CDR3 is TGTGCCTGGAGTGGGATGGGGATATATAATTCACCCCTCCACTTT.

The chain employs TRBV2 and TRBJ1-5, with D uncertain. Per the germline V gene, CDR1 is SNHLY and CDR2 is FYNNEI. Trimming removed 4 bases at V and 1 base at J, with 2 bases between. The CDR3 runs to 12 residues. The CDR3 DNA is TGTGCCAGCAGTGTAAGCAATCAGCCCCAGCATTTT. This translates into CASSVSNQPQHF.

The table lists this clone with a few counts. The chain has TRBV12-5 and TRBJ1-5; tentative D call: TRBD1 (6 bases). From germline, CDR1 is LGHNT and CDR2 FRNRAP. The ends were cut back, 6 bases at V and 4 bases at J, with 10 bases in the middle. The CDR3 loop spans 13 amino acids. This chain's CDR3 is CASGVQGNQPQHF. CDR3 nucleotide sequence: TGTGCTAGTGGAGTACAGGGAAATCAGCCCCAGCATTTT.

This chain links TRBV3-1 (or the pseudogene TRBV3-2) with TRBJ1-2; no firm D call. Per germline, CDR1 LGHDT and CDR2 YNNKEL (reference sequence). The CDR3 is made up of 18 amino acids. The germline V and J ends were trimmed by 5 bases and 1 base, with 23 bases remaining between them. The CDR3, as DNA: TGTGCCAGCAGCGAGGGAGGAGGGATCTCCATTTATAACTATGGCTACACCTTC. It specifies CASSEGGGISIYNYGYTF.

The J gene is TRBJ1-1, the V gene TRBV11-2, with D perhaps TRBD1 (5 bases). The CDR3 covers 14 residues. Trimming took 1 base from V and 4 from J, leaving 10 bases between them. Germline loops: CDR1 SGHAT, CDR2 FQNNGV. CDR3 sequence (DNA): TGTGCCAGCAGCTTAGTCAGGGTGGGCACTGAAGCTTTCTTT. Protein product: CASSLVRVGTEAFF.